This T cell receptor (beta chain) was sequenced for a study of neurological immune-mediated disorders. Broader study findings: Subjects shared no identical expanded-clone CDR3 amino acid sequences, suggesting private TCR-beta repertoires in all groups.

This clonotype has a handful of counts. As yet, its antigen is unknown. Each CDR3 protein is one row after TCRdb ran MiXCR on the 5' RACE reads. There are tens of thousands of distinct CDR3 sequences in the sample; about 9.4% occur only once, and approximately 1.5% lies in the top ten. The germline gives CDR1 DFQATT, CDR2 SNEGSKA (reference sequence). The V gene end was trimmed by 2 bases and the J gene end by 8 bases; junction bases not matched to a gene: 5. This CDR3 spans 14 amino acids. The chain carries TRBV20-1 and TRBJ2-3; 12 nucleotides line up with TRBD2. Sequenced input: PBMCs. This TCR derives from a man aged 50 to 60 in good health. CDR3 region: CSARRLAGGGTQYF. DNA for the CDR3: TGCAGTGCTAGAAGGCTAGCGGGGGGGGGTACGCAGTATTTT.